The present T cell receptor beta chain was sequenced within a study of blood T cell repertoires in COVID-19. The study drew participants aged about 18 to 95 years from some 25 US areas. Donors of Cohort 3 who recovered were those that had two negative PCRs, clearance, or symptom resolution. The length of the CDR3 is 13 residues. Germline trimming cut 9 bases from V and 4 bases from J; bases unmatched to any gene: 2. CDR1 is SNHLY and CDR2 is FYNNEI in the germline V gene. Clones were read by immunoSEQ multiplex PCR, and TCRdb kept only the in-frame ones, dropping some. The sample lists 300,000 to 400,000 clones, 90% occurring once.

This sequence joins TRBV2 and TRBJ2-2; TRBD1 agrees at 10 bases. The sequencing input was PBMCs or T cells enriched from blood (not recorded which). This clonotype was obtained from a man aged 55-75 years who had recovered from COVID-19. The CDR3 region is CARTGGLTGELFF. DNA of the CDR3: TGTGCCAGGACAGGGGGCCTCACCGGGGAGCTGTTTTTT.